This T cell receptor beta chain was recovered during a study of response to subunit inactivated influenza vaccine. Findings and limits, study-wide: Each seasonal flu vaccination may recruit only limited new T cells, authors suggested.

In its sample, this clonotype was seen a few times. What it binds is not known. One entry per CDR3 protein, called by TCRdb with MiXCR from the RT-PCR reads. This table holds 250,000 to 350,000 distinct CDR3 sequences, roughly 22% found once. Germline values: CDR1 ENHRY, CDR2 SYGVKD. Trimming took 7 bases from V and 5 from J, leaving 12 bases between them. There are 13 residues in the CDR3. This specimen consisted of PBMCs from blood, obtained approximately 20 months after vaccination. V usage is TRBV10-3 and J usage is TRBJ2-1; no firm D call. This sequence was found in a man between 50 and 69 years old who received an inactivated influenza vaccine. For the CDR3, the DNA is TGTGCCATCAAGGAGTCAGGAAACAATGAGCAGTTCTTC. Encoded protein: CAIKESGNNEQFF.